One and the same sample provided the 32 T cell receptor beta chains below, sequenced in a study of beta chain features in type 1 diabetes. The study reverse transcribed the entire isolated RNA, so it sequenced expressed TCRB transcripts. The data were produced by immunoSEQ multiplex PCR, yet TCRdb's version contains in-frame clones alone and is incomplete. The sample lists just over 600,000 clones, roughly 15% occurring once. Material: naive CD4+ T cells from blood. Receptor source: a man in his late teens or twenties in good health.

This clone was recorded a few times. Distinct nucleotide sequences in the sample also encode this CDR3. The chain recombines TRBV9 with TRBJ2-5, with D maybe TRBD1 (6 bases). The CDR3 totals 12 residues. The germline CDR1 and CDR2 sequences are SGDLS and YYNGEE. The ends were cut back, 1 base at V and 5 bases at J, with 6 bases in the middle. The CDR3 DNA follows: TGTGCCAGCAGCGTAAGGGGGGAGACCCAGTACTTC. This translates into CASSVRGETQYF.

This sequence joins TRBV7-2 and TRBJ1-1; no reliable D call. Between the trimmed V and J ends, which lost 5 bases and 7 bases, there was a span of 8 bases. In germline, CDR1 is SGHTA, CDR2 FQGNSA. The CDR3 covers 11 residues. CDR3 region: CASSVNVEAFF. Here the CDR3 DNA reads TGTGCCAGCAGCGTGAATGTTGAAGCTTTCTTT.

J is TRBJ1-5 and V is TRBV19, with a possible D match to TRBD1 (6 bases). V lost 2 bases, J lost 7 bases, and 15 bases lay in between. The V gene's germline CDR1 is LNHDA and CDR2 SQIVND (reference sequence). The CDR3 covers 15 residues. The CDR3 DNA follows: TGTGCCAGTAGTATAAGGCAGGGGAGAGGACAGCCCCAGCATTTT. This codes for CASSIRQGRGQPQHF.

This clone was detected only a few times. This chain uses TRBV27 with TRBJ1-3; 9 nucleotides agree with TRBD1. With V trimmed by 2 bases and J by 0 bases, 8 bases remained unmatched. Germline CDR1 and CDR2: MNHEY and SMNVEV (reference sequence). The CDR3 totals 18 residues. CDR3 loop: CASSLRGTGTSSGNTIYF. In DNA form, the CDR3 reads TGTGCCAGCAGTTTACGGGGGACAGGGACGAGCTCTGGAAACACCATATATTTT.

The chain uses TRBV10-2 and TRBJ1-5; D perhaps matches TRBD1 (5 bases). In germline, CDR1 is WSHSY, CDR2 SAAADI. This CDR3 has 10 residues. V lost 10 bases and J 6 bases, leaving 7 bases between the germline ends. CDR3 loop: CATGGQPQHF. The CDR3 region has the DNA TGCGCCACCGGGGGTCAGCCCCAGCATTTT.

This sequence joins TRBV19 and TRBJ2-7, with 9 bases matching TRBD1. The length of the CDR3 is 15 residues. CDR1 is LNHDA and CDR2 is SQIVND in the germline V gene (reference sequence). Trimming took 5 bases from V and 6 from J; bases not matched to a gene: 11. This CDR3 is CASSLPGTGISEQYF. In nucleotides, the CDR3 is TGTGCCAGTAGTCTCCCCGGGACAGGGATTTCCGAGCAGTACTTC.

The rearrangement links TRBV25-1 to TRBJ1-3; possibly TRBD1 for D (5 bases). Trimming shortened V by 3 bases and J by 0 bases, and 9 bases separated the two germline ends. Germline CDR1 is MGHDK and CDR2 is SYGVNS. CDR3 length: 15 amino acids. As DNA, the CDR3 is TGTGCCAGCAGTGACAGGGCGAGCTCTGGAAACACCATATATTTT. Translation gives CASSDRASSGNTIYF.

The chain joins TRBV30 to TRBJ2-7; D is unresolved. V dropped 2 bases and J dropped 3 bases, with 11 bases sitting between them. Germline V gene lookup returns CDR1 GTSNPN and CDR2 SVGIG (reference sequence). This CDR3 is 13 amino acids long. The CDR3 spells CAWSNPVGYEQYF. The CDR3 bases are TGTGCCTGGAGTAATCCAGTAGGCTACGAGCAGTACTTC.

The V and J genes are TRBV4-3 and TRBJ1-2; 10 positions agree with TRBD1. V lost 4 bases to trimming and J lost 4 bases; unmatched junction nucleotides: 3. Germline loops: CDR1 LGHNA, CDR2 YSLEER. The CDR3 is 14 amino acids. The DNA for the CDR3 is TGCGCCAGCAGCCGGGACAGGGGAGTCTATGGCTACACCTTC. Translation: CASSRDRGVYGYTF.

The chain joins TRBV29-1 to TRBJ1-2; D not resolved. V lost 3 bases and J lost 4, with 3 bases in between. Germline CDR1 is SQVTM and CDR2 is ANQGSEA. The CDR3 loop spans 10 amino acids. CDR3 loop: CSVDFYGYTF. CDR3 nucleotide sequence: TGCAGCGTTGATTTCTATGGCTACACCTTC.

This clone has only a few counts. The rearrangement joins TRBV9 to TRBJ2-5; 10 bases line up with TRBD2. CDR1 and CDR2 (germline): SGDLS, YYNGEE. V dropped 0 bases and J dropped 1; count of bases not matched to a gene: 3. The CDR3 has 16 amino acids. CDR3 in DNA: TGTGCCAGCAGCGTAGCTACTAGCGGGGCCCAAGAGACCCAGTACTTC. This gives the protein CASSVATSGAQETQYF.

The V gene is TRBV4-2, the J gene TRBJ1-2, with unresolved D. CDR3 length: 14 amino acids. V was shortened by 3 bases and J by 5 bases, with 13 bases between the two germline ends. Germline CDR1 reads LGHNA; CDR2 reads YNFKEQ. The CDR3 DNA follows: TGTGCCAGCAGCCAGGAGGCCCATGGGTATGGCTACACCTTC. Translated, it gives CASSQEAHGYGYTF.

The chain is built from TRBV6-5 and TRBJ2-5, with D unclear. Trimming stripped 2 bases from V and 5 bases from J, with 6 bases between. Germline CDR1 reads MNHEY; CDR2 reads SVGAGI. CDR3 size: 12 residues. CDR3 protein: CASSYNGETQYF. The CDR3 DNA reads as TGTGCCAGCAGTTACAACGGGGAGACCCAGTACTTC.

The genes are TRBV30 and TRBJ2-5; D remains unclear. The DNA end lines up better with TRBJ2-7; the J call may be wrong. The CDR3 extends over 14 amino acids. Germline values: CDR1 GTSNPN, CDR2 SVGIG (reference sequence). This CDR3 reads CAWRTGPSSYEQYF. CDR3 coding DNA: TGTGCCTGGAGAACCGGGCCGAGCTCCTACGAGCAGTACTTC.

This clone was counted between two and nine times. The V gene is TRBV4-3, the J gene TRBJ2-5; TRBD2 is a possible D gene (5 bases). Germline V gene lookup returns CDR1 LGHNA and CDR2 YSLEER. Trimming took off 1 base at V and 2 bases at J, with 11 bases between the two ends. The CDR3 length is 15 residues. CDR3 nucleotides: TGCGCCAGCAGCCAAGTTTCGAGGGAACAAGAGACCCAGTACTTC. This gives the protein CASSQVSREQETQYF.

This clone was detected only a few times. V usage is TRBV4-2 and J usage is TRBJ2-3; 7 bases fit TRBD1. V was clipped by 2 bases and J by 0 bases; unmatched bases: 2. The germline gives CDR1 LGHNA, CDR2 YNFKEQ. The CDR3 contains 15 residues. CDR3 residues: CASSQRQGSTDTQYF. DNA of the CDR3: TGTGCCAGCAGCCAACGACAGGGTAGCACAGATACGCAGTATTTT.

This clone was counted only a few times. This chain joins TRBV9 and TRBJ1-2; D uncertain. The V end was cut by 4 bases, the J end by 2 bases, with 9 bases between. This CDR3 spans 13 amino acids. CDR1 and CDR2 from the germline V gene are SGDLS and YYNGEE. This chain's CDR3 is CASSMDGNYGYTF. CDR3 in DNA: TGTGCCAGCAGCATGGACGGGAACTATGGCTACACCTTC.

In DNA form, the CDR3 reads TGTGCCAGCAGCCCGGGACTAGCGGGTTACGAGCAGTACTTC. This sequence encodes CASSPGLAGYEQYF. V is TRBV5-6 and J is TRBJ2-7; 12 bases match TRBD2. CDR1 and CDR2 (germline): SGHDT, YYEEEE. The CDR3 is made up of 14 amino acids. V dropped 4 bases and J dropped 4; count of bases not matched to a gene: 3.

This clone was counted only a few times. V and J are TRBV6-5 and TRBJ2-7, with a possible D match to TRBD1 (5 bases). Germline lookup yields CDR1 MNHEY and CDR2 SVGAGI. The CDR3 loop spans 14 amino acids. The V gene lost 0 bases and the J gene lost 4 bases, with 10 bases spanning the gap. The CDR3 DNA follows: TGTGCCAGCAGTTACTCCAAGGGGCTATACGAGCAGTACTTC. Protein: CASSYSKGLYEQYF.

This clone turned up a few times. The chain carries TRBV5-1 and TRBJ2-2; 7 nucleotides align to TRBD1. The V gene end was trimmed by 4 bases and the J gene end by 4 bases; junction bases not matched to a gene: 10. Germline V gives CDR1 SGHRS, CDR2 YFSETQ. This CDR3 comprises 16 residues. CDR3 sequence: CASSRRQGVSTGELFF. The CDR3 nucleotides are TGCGCCAGCAGCCGAAGACAGGGAGTCAGCACCGGGGAGCTGTTTTTT.

V gene TRBV4-2 combines with J gene TRBJ2-4, with 12 positions matching TRBD2. The CDR3 sequence is 21 residues long. From germline, CDR1 is LGHNA and CDR2 YNFKEQ. V shed 0 bases and J 0 bases; nucleotides not matched to a gene: 12. CDR3 DNA: TGTGCCAGCAGCCAAGAAAGGCTCGGACTAGCGGGATCCCTAGCCAAAAACATTCAGTACTTC. This encodes CASSQERLGLAGSLAKNIQYF.

This clone showed up just a few times. The gene calls are TRBV7-2 and TRBJ2-1; no clear D. Trimming took 1 base from V and 12 from J, leaving 13 bases between them. Germline V gives CDR1 SGHTA, CDR2 FQGNSA. The CDR3 covers 13 residues. The CDR3 loop reads CASSLDPIPGQFF. Written as DNA, the CDR3 is TGTGCCAGCAGCTTAGATCCCATTCCAGGGCAGTTCTTC.

The V gene is TRBV5-1, the J gene TRBJ2-5, with 10 bases matching TRBD2. Trimming took 2 bases from V and 5 from J; bases not matched to a gene: 6. The CDR3 loop spans 15 amino acids. Germline-derived CDR1 and CDR2 are SGHRS and YFSETQ. CDR3 sequence (DNA): TGCGCCAGCAGCTTCCTAGCGGGAGTTTGGGAGACCCAGTACTTC. This encodes CASSFLAGVWETQYF.

This clone occurred a few times. The chain couples TRBV28 to TRBJ2-1; tentative D call: TRBD1 (6 bases). Germline CDR1 reads MDHEN; CDR2 reads SYDVKM. The length of the CDR3 is 14 residues. Trimming pared 7 bases from V and 2 bases from J, leaving 12 bases between. CDR3 in amino acids: CASKMTGAYNEQFF. CDR3 in DNA: TGTGCCAGCAAAATGACAGGAGCCTACAATGAGCAGTTCTTC.

The gene calls are TRBV5-1 and TRBJ2-3; perhaps TRBD1 as D (6 bases). V lost 4 bases, J lost 5 bases, and 20 bases lay in between. CDR3 size: 16 residues. Looked up from germline, CDR1 is SGHRS and CDR2 is YFSETQ. The CDR3 bases are TGCGCCAGCAGCCGCCGACAGGCTGTTCTTTTAGATACGCAGTATTTT. It yields the protein CASSRRQAVLLDTQYF.

The table lists this clone with a few counts. This chain links TRBV4-2 with TRBJ2-3; no firm D call. The CDR3 contains 15 residues. The V gene lost 0 bases and the J gene lost 6 bases, with 13 bases spanning the gap. Germline V gene sequence: CDR1 LGHNA, CDR2 YNFKEQ. The CDR3 loop is CASSQDGLAKDTQYF. The CDR3 DNA is TGTGCCAGCAGCCAAGATGGATTAGCTAAGGATACGCAGTATTTT.

This clone turned up a few times. The rearrangement joins TRBV5-1 to TRBJ2-2; D gene ambiguous. The germline CDR1 and CDR2 sequences are SGHRS and YFSETQ. CDR3 length equals 12 residues. V was shortened by 4 bases and J by 3 bases, with 4 bases between the two germline ends. The CDR3 nucleotides read TGCGCCAGCAGCCTATACACCGGGGAGCTGTTTTTT. As protein: CASSLYTGELFF.

This clone has more than one count but fewer than ten. The chain joins TRBV5-1 to TRBJ2-7; D call uncertain. V shed 0 bases and J shed 3 bases, with 7 bases lying between them. Germline CDR1 SGHRS, CDR2 YFSETQ. The CDR3 length is 13 residues. CDR3 residues: CASSLEGNYEQYF. CDR3 nucleotide sequence: TGCGCCAGCAGCTTGGAAGGGAACTACGAGCAGTACTTC.

V usage is TRBV5-4 and J usage is TRBJ1-6; TRBD1 aligns across 10 bases. Germline CDR1 and CDR2: SGHNT and YYREEE (reference sequence). With 7 bases clipped from V and 7 bases from J, the junction kept 8 bases outside the gene matches. This CDR3 is built from 15 residues. CDR3 sequence (DNA): TGTGCCAGCCGCCCAAGGACAGGGGGAAATTCACCCCTCCACTTT. This codes for CASRPRTGGNSPLHF. Full variable domain (missing parts from reference TRBV5-4 and TRBJ1-6): ETGVTQSPTHLIKTRGQQVTLRCSSQSGHNTVSWYQQALGQGPQFIFQYYREEENGRGNFPPRFSGLQFPNYSSELNVNALELDDSALYLCASRPRTGGNSPLHFGNGTRLTVT.

This clone was observed a handful of times. The rearrangement uses TRBV2 and TRBJ2-7; no clear D gene. The germline V and J ends were trimmed by 8 bases and 0 bases, with 17 bases remaining between them. The CDR3 loop spans 15 amino acids. Germline CDR1 and CDR2: SNHLY and FYNNEI. The CDR3 loop reads CASVDRALLSYEQYF. Written as DNA, the CDR3 is TGTGCCAGCGTTGACCGGGCCCTTCTCTCCTACGAGCAGTACTTC.

The J gene is TRBJ2-1, the V gene TRBV5-6; no definite D call. Germline assignment: CDR1 SGHDT and CDR2 YYEEEE. The CDR3 runs to 14 residues. Trimming removed 2 bases at V and 3 bases at J, with 9 bases between. The CDR3 nucleotides are TGTGCCAGCAGCTTCGGTAGTGTCTACAATGAGCAGTTCTTC. Amino acids: CASSFGSVYNEQFF.

The chain carries TRBV9 and TRBJ2-1; no clear D gene. The CDR3 contains 16 residues. Looked up from germline, CDR1 is SGDLS and CDR2 is YYNGEE. V was pared by 4 bases and J by 2 bases, with 16 bases between. The CDR3 sequence: CASSSPADSPYNEQFF. The CDR3 DNA is TGTGCCAGCAGCTCACCCGCGGATAGTCCCTACAATGAGCAGTTCTTC.